This record covers a single TCR beta chain. RNA, once extracted, was reverse transcribed into cDNA for use as the sequencing template. Produced via immunoSEQ multiplex PCR; TCRdb's table is partial and in-frame only. The sample holds 250,000 or so clones, roughly two thirds seen once. These data originate in a study of CD8+ T cells in alopecia areata. This TCR was recovered from a human donor with alopecia areata. The source was CD4+ T cells sorted from blood, collected at week 0.

CDR3 bases: TGTGCCTGGAGTCGGAGACGGAGCCAAGAGACCCAGTACTTC. Residues: CAWSRRRSQETQYF. The chain recombines TRBV30 with TRBJ2-5; D is unresolved. There are 14 residues in the CDR3. V lost 2 bases, J lost 1 base, and 11 bases lay in between. CDR1 is GTSNPN, CDR2 SVGIG, per germline (reference sequence).